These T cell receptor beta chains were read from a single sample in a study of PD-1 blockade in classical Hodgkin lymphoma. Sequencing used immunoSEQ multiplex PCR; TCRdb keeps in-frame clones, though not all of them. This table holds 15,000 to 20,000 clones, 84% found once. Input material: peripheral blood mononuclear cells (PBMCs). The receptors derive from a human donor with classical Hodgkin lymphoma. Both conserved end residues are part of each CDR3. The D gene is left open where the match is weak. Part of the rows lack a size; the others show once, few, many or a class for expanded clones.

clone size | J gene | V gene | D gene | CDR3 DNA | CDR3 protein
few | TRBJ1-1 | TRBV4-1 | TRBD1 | TGCGCCAGCAGCCAAGGCAGGGGGCAATTTGGTGAAGCTTTCTTT | CASSQGRGQFGEAFF
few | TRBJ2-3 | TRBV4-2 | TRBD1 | TGTGCCAGCAGCCAAGAAGAAGGGACAGGAGCAGATACGCAGTATTTT | CASSQEEGTGADTQYF
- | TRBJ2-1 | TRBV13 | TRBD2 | TGTGCCAGCAGCTCTTGGACTAGCGGGACTTACAATGAGCAGTTCTTC | CASSSWTSGTYNEQFF
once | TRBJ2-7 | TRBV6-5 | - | TGTGCCAGCAGTCCGACAAACTACGAGCAGTACTTC | CASSPTNYEQYF
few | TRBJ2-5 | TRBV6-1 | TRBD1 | TGTGCCAGCAGTGACCAGAGACAGGGCTCAGAGACCCAGTACTTC | CASSDQRQGSETQYF
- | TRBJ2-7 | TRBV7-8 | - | TGTGCCAGCAGTCCCCCCCCGGGACACTTCTACGAGCAGTACTTC | CASSPPPGHFYEQYF
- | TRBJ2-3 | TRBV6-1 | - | TGTGCCAGCAGCCCGACGGGGGCGATCACAGATACGCAGTATTTT | CASSPTGAITDTQYF
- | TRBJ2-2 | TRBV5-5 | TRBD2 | TGTGCCAGCAGAGCCCTAGCGGGGGGGAACACCGGGGAGCTGTTTTTT | CASRALAGGNTGELFF
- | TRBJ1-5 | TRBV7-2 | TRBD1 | TGTGCCAGCAGCTTAGTGGGCCGGACAGGGAGGTTCAATCAGCCCCAGCATTTT | CASSLVGRTGRFNQPQHF
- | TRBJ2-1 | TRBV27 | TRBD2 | TGTGCCAGCAGTGTCCTAGCGGACGCCTACAATGAGCAGTTCTTC | CASSVLADAYNEQFF
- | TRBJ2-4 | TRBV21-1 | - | TGTGCCAGCAACTCCGACCGACAGGGCAAAAACATTCAGTACTTC | CASNSDRQGKNIQYF
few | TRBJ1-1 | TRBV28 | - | TGTGCCAGCAGTCCCCCATGGAACACTGAAGCTTTCTTT | CASSPPWNTEAFF
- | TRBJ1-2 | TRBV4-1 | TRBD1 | TGCGCCAGCAGCCAAGAGGGGACAGGGGGCCCCTATGGCTACACCTTC | CASSQEGTGGPYGYTF
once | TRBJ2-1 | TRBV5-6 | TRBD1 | TGTGCCAGCAGCTTACAGGGGGCTAATGAGCAGTTCTTC | CASSLQGANEQFF
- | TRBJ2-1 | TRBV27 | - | TGTGCCAGCAGTCCGCCGGACCCCTTTTACAATGAGCAGTTCTTC | CASSPPDPFYNEQFF
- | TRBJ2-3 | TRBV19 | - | TGTGCCAGTAGTCTCGGCGTACTAAGCACAGATACGCAGTATTTT | CASSLGVLSTDTQYF
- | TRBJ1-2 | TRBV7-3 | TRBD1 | TGTGCCAGCAGCTCCCGGGACAGAGCAAGGGGCTACACCTTC | CASSSRDRARGYTF
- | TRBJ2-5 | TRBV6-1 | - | TGTGCCAGCAGGAGAAGCCTCCAAGAGACCCAGTACTTC | CASRRSLQETQYF
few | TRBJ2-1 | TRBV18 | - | TGTGCCAGCTCTCCGGACAGCAATGAGCAGTTCTTC | CASSPDSNEQFF
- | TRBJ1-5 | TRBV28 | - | TGTGCCAGCAGTCCCCAGGGGATTGCGAGCAATCAGCCCCAGCATTTT | CASSPQGIASNQPQHF
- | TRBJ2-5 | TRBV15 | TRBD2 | TGTGCCACCAGCCCAGGTGGAGCGGGAGTGGGGACCCAGTACTTC | CATSPGGAGVGTQYF
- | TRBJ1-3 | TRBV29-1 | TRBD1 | TGCAGCGTTGGTTTCGGGACAGCCAACACCATATATTTT | CSVGFGTANTIYF
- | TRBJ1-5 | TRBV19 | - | TGTGCCAGTAGGAGGGATTATAGCAATCAGCCCCAGCATTTT | CASRRDYSNQPQHF
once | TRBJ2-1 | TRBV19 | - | TGTGCCAGTAGGAGGGACTCCTCTAAGTACAATGAGCAGTTCTTC | CASRRDSSKYNEQFF
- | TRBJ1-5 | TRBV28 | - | TGTGCCAGCAGTTTCCCCCACGCAGGTTGGGGCAATCAGCCCCAGCATTTT | CASSFPHAGWGNQPQHF
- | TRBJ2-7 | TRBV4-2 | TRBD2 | TGTGCCAGCAGCCTCGGGACTAGCGAGACCTACGAGCAGTACTTC | CASSLGTSETYEQYF
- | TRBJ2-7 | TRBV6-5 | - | TGTGCCAGTACGGGGGGCCACGAGCAGTACTTC | CASTGGHEQYF
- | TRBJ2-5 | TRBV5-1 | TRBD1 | TGCGCCAGCAACACAGGGGGACAAGAGACCCAGTACTTC | CASNTGGQETQYF
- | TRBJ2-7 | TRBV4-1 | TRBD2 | TGCGCCAGCAGCCAAGATCCCTTTTGGGGCGGGAGTTACGAGCAGTACTTC | CASSQDPFWGGSYEQYF
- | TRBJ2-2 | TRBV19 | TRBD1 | TGTGCCAGTTTACACCGGGACAGGGGGACCTTACGGACCGGGGAGCTGTTTTTT | CASLHRDRGTLRTGELFF
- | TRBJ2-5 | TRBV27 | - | TGTGCCAGCAGTTCCCAAGAGACCCAGTACTTC | CASSSQETQYF
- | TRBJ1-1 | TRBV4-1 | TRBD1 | TGCGCCAGCAGCCAAGAGGAGGGGGCGGGAAGGAACACTGAAGCTTTCTTT | CASSQEEGAGRNTEAFF
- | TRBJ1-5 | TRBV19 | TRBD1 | TGTGCCAGTAGTACGACAGGGGGACGGCCCCAGCATTTT | CASSTTGGRPQHF
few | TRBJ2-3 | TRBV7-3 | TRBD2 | TGTGCCAGCAGCCCAACTAGCGACACAGATACGCAGTATTTT | CASSPTSDTDTQYF
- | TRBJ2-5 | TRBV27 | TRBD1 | TGTGCCAGCAGTTTATTAGGACAGGGAGAGACCCAGTACTTC | CASSLLGQGETQYF
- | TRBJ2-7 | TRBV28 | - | TGTGCCAGCAGTTTTGACGTTTGGCAGGCCTACGAGCAGTACTTC | CASSFDVWQAYEQYF
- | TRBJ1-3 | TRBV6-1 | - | TGTGCCAGCAGTGCCGTGCAGGGGCGAGCTGGAAACACCATATATTTT | CASSAVQGRAGNTIYF